This record concerns one T cell receptor beta chain sequence. This clone's antigen is unknown. No much larger clonotype is one base removed from it; base qualities were not supplied. These data come from a study of Graves' ophthalmopathy and Graves' hyperthyroidism (dated by TCRdb to the late 2010s). Regarding the complete study: A patient counted as having stable hyperthyroidism if there was no progression to ophthalmopathy within 18 months of follow-up. An independent validation cohort comprised 18 hyperthyroidism patients and around 16 patients who later progressed from hyperthyroidism to ophthalmopathy. The study used TCR beta repertoire signatures to distinguish Graves' ophthalmopathy from Graves' hyperthyroidism and to predict progression to ophthalmopathy. To explore V-J signatures that distinguish ophthalmopathy from hyperthyroidism, a discovery set of around 100 patients was enrolled, made up of 40 to 45 with ophthalmopathy and 57 with stable hyperthyroidism. Once sampling was done, hyperthyroidism patients were given methimazole at a starting dose of 30 mg daily, while ophthalmopathy patients were given high-dose intravenous methylprednisolone. In five or six hyperthyroidism patients, T-cell repertoires of thyroid tissue and blood were compared. In total, 135 blood samples were TCR-sequenced: 43 ophthalmopathy, about 75 hyperthyroidism and about 17 hyperthyroidism-to-ophthalmopathy patients.

The hyperthyroidism patients were 18 to 65 years old and newly diagnosed, with a disease duration of less than 2 months. Patients were excluded if they had other autoimmune diseases, uncontrolled infections, pregnancy or lactation. Diagnosis was based on clinical symptoms, serum thyroxine, TRAb, thyroid ultrasound and orbital computed tomography. Trizol reagent was used to extract the total RNA, and its quality was then checked on an Agilent 2100 Bioanalyzer. General study outcomes and caveats: Sample size was not statistically predetermined, and group allocation was not concealed from the investigators. The 13-signature model separated ophthalmopathy from stable hyperthyroidism with roughly 89% sensitivity and approximately 83% specificity in cross-validation, and 80%/75% in the test set. Most expanded thyroid clonotypes with frequency above 0.001 were also detected in blood, suggesting blood repertoires may reflect the thyroid immune response. In validation, the model predicted ophthalmopathy progression with about 70% sensitivity and 72.22% specificity; 12 predicted patients were CT-confirmed with GO in a median of 6.5 months.

TCR beta CDR3 regions were amplified from RNA transcripts for repertoire sequencing. HTBI primers and the Qiagen OneStep RT-PCR kit were used in a first-round RT-PCR, which was followed by a second-round multiplex PCR, size selection and purification. The libraries underwent paired-end sequencing with 100 bp reads on an Illumina HiSeq2000. The authors' pipeline ran thus. SOAPnuke was used for read processing, and reads with adapters, uncalled bases, a mean Phred below 15, or no exact constant-primer or identifier match were discarded. COPE v1.2.5 was used to merge the high-quality paired reads. Unique nucleotide sequences were defined as clonotypes and aligned to IMGT TRB V, D and J references using MiTCR v1.1. The analysis was limited to V-J combinations with a frequency above 0.0001, which together covered approximately 99% of repertoires. For each V-J combination, a TCR clonal expansion and chaos score was defined as the ratio of F50 clonal expansion to chaos observed in the TCRdist matrix. Features were reduced by Welch's t-statistics and random forest to approximately 12 V-J combinations, which fed a naive Bayes classifier. The Morisita-Horn index was used to measure how similar the thyroid and blood repertoires were. The raw public reads went through TCRdb reprocessing: fastp at Q25, MiXCR clone calling, in-frame beta chains kept. Identical CDR3 proteins give one entry, which carries the most common genes and DNA. The V and J calls shown here were made by TCRdb, not taken from the authors' results. Present in this sample are a few hundred thousand distinct CDR3 sequences, under 45% of which were seen just once. About 4% of the sample belongs to the ten largest clones.

Inclusive of the bounding cysteine and phenylalanine, the CDR3 is 15 residues long. The kept DNA is CDR3 alone, 45 bases in frame from the first base. Germline trimming amounts to 7 bases on V and 6 bases on J, with 10 as the count of junction bases outside the gene matches. The germline V gene specifies KGHDR as CDR1 and SFDVKD as CDR2. The clonotype comes from an adult man with Graves' hyperthyroidism. This sequence uses TRBV24-1 and TRBJ1-5; TRBD1 matches 8 bases in the middle. The sample taken for sequencing was peripheral blood or thyroid tissue (not recorded which). The encoded CDR3 is CATSSSQGAGQPQHF. The sequenced DNA: TGTGCCACCAGCTCATCTCAGGGGGCCGGTCAGCCCCAGCATTTT.